This is a list of T cell receptor beta chains from one sample in a study of blood T cells in healthy people across ages. TCRdb fed the 5' RACE reads into MiXCR, producing one record per CDR3 protein. The sample shows about 1.8 million distinct CDR3 sequences, roughly 49% of them seen only once. The sequencing sample was made of blood. The receptors here all came from a middle-aged woman in good health. Both conserved end residues are part of each CDR3. A D gene is named only where the DNA matches it firmly. Not all rows give a size; the values are once, few, many and, for expanded clones, a class.

J,V,D,size,DNA,CDR3
TRBJ1-2,TRBV7-2,NA,NA,TGTGCCAGCAGCTTAGCTTCAGGGGAGTATGGCTACACCTTC,CASSLASGEYGYTF
TRBJ1-1,TRBV12-3/TRBV12-4,NA,NA,TGTGCCAGCAGGAAAAGGATGAACACTGAAGCTTTCTTT,CASRKRMNTEAFF
TRBJ2-7,TRBV20-1,NA,few,TGCAGTGCTACTCGGGACTTATACGAGCAGTACTTC,CSATRDLYEQYF
TRBJ2-7,TRBV7-2,NA,few,TGTGCCAGCAGCTTAGCCCCTTCCGGTATAGCCTACGAGCAGTACTTC,CASSLAPSGIAYEQYF
TRBJ1-4,TRBV9,NA,NA,TGTGCCAGCAGCTCCCAGGTTGGAAAACTGTTTTTT,CASSSQVGKLFF
TRBJ2-7,TRBV7-2,TRBD1,NA,TGTGCCAGCAGCCTGCAGGGGGCGGGCTACGGGCAGTACTTC,CASSLQGAGYGQYF
TRBJ2-1,TRBV5-1,TRBD2,few,TGCGCCAGCAGCTTGGGGGGACTAGCGGCCGGTGAGCAGTTCTTC,CASSLGGLAAGEQFF
TRBJ2-4,TRBV7-2,NA,NA,TGTGCCAGCAGCCGACTTCTAGCCAAAAACATTCAGTACTTC,CASSRLLAKNIQYF
TRBJ2-7,TRBV7-9,NA,NA,TGTGCCAGCAGCACAGCAAACATCGGGAACGAGCAGTACTTC,CASSTANIGNEQYF
TRBJ2-5,TRBV12-5,NA,NA,TGTGCTAGTGGTTTGGGAGAACCGGGGGAGACCCAGTACTTC,CASGLGEPGETQYF
TRBJ2-5,TRBV11-3,TRBD1,few,TGTGCCAGCAGCCGAAGGGACAGGGAATCAGAGACCCAGTACTTC,CASSRRDRESETQYF
TRBJ2-7,TRBV25-1,NA,NA,TGTGCCAGCAGTGAATTGGGCAGGAGCTCCTACGAGCAGTACTTC,CASSELGRSSYEQYF
TRBJ2-1,TRBV6-1,TRBD2,NA,TGTGCCAGTAACCAGCGGGGGGCCAGCTCCTACAATGAGCAGTTCTTC,CASNQRGASSYNEQFF
TRBJ2-3,TRBV27,TRBD1,few,TGTGCCAGCAGTCTACTCGTCGGGACAGGGGTCCCAGATACGCAGTATTTT,CASSLLVGTGVPDTQYF
TRBJ2-7,TRBV5-1,TRBD1,NA,TGCGCCAGCAGCGGAAGACAGGGGGTTCTTACTGACGAGCAGTACTTC,CASSGRQGVLTDEQYF
TRBJ2-1,TRBV27,NA,NA,TGTGCCAGCAGTTTGGTCCCAGGGAGATACAATGAGCAGTTCTTC,CASSLVPGRYNEQFF
TRBJ2-5,TRBV6-5,TRBD1,few,TGTGCCAGCAGTTACTCGGACAGGACTCGAACGGGGACCCAGTACTTC,CASSYSDRTRTGTQYF
TRBJ1-5,TRBV2,TRBD1,NA,TGTGCCAGCAGTGGGGGGACAGGGGTCTTCGGCAATCAGCCCCAGCATTTT,CASSGGTGVFGNQPQHF
TRBJ2-6,TRBV6-2/TRBV6-3,NA,once,TGTGCCAGCAGCCCATCCCCTGTCTCTGGGGCCAACGTCCTGACTTTC,CASSPSPVSGANVLTF
TRBJ1-1,TRBV5-1,NA,NA,TGCGCCAGCAGCTTCAGGGGCGAGATTACTGAAGCTTTCTTT,CASSFRGEITEAFF
TRBJ2-5,TRBV7-9,NA,few,TGTGCCAGCAGCCACCGGGACAGCCCAGGGGGGAAAGAGACCCAGTACTTC,CASSHRDSPGGKETQYF
TRBJ2-3,TRBV4-3,NA,NA,TGCGCCAGCAGCCAAGATCTGGCTAGCGCAGATACGCAGTATTTT,CASSQDLASADTQYF
TRBJ1-1,TRBV28,TRBD1,NA,TGTGCCAGCAGCCCAACGGGACAGTTTCAGAACACTGAAGCTTTCTTT,CASSPTGQFQNTEAFF
TRBJ2-7,TRBV5-6,TRBD1,NA,TGTGCCAGCAGCTTGAGACAGGGCCCCCGGTACGAGCAGTACTTC,CASSLRQGPRYEQYF
TRBJ1-5,TRBV20-1,NA,NA,TGCAGTGCTTGGCGGAGTCTGGGCAATCAGCCCCAGCATTTT,CSAWRSLGNQPQHF